This TCR beta chain was identified in a study of T cell changes during pregnancy in multiple sclerosis. Trimming stripped 0 bases from V and 0 bases from J, with 12 bases between. CDR1 SGHRS and CDR2 YFSETQ come from the germline V gene. This CDR3 has 16 residues. Produced via immunoSEQ multiplex PCR; TCRdb's table is partial and in-frame only. Of approximately 45,000 clones in the sample, around 80% were seen once. This receptor was obtained from a female donor with multiple sclerosis, enrolled in a pregnancy study. The V and J genes are TRBV5-1 and TRBJ1-1, with a weak D call TRBD1 (6 bases). The sequencing used CD4+ T cells from peripheral blood mononuclear cells, collected before pregnancy. In nucleotides, the CDR3 is TGCGCCAGCAGCTTGGTCCAGGGGCGGATGAACACTGAAGCTTTCTTT. It encodes CASSLVQGRMNTEAFF. Using reference TRBV5-1 and TRBJ1-1 for the parts outside the CDR3, the full variable domain is KAGVTQTPRYLIKTRGQQVTLSCSPISGHRSVSWYQQTPGQGLQFLFEYFSETQRNKGNFPGRFSGRQFSNSRSEMNVSTLELGDSALYLCASSLVQGRMNTEAFFGQGTRLTVV.